The present T cell receptor beta chain was sequenced within a study of T cells in Graves' hyperthyroidism and ophthalmopathy. When ophthalmopathy did not progress within 18 months, Graves' hyperthyroidism was considered stable. These patients, aged 18 to 65, had recently diagnosed hyperthyroidism lasting under 2 months. Clinical symptoms, serum thyroxine, TRAb, thyroid ultrasound and orbital computed tomography informed diagnoses. The V and J ends lost 1 base and 4 bases respectively, with 10 bases between them. CDR3 length: 15 amino acids. In germline, CDR1 is SGHAT, CDR2 FQNNGV. Researchers amplified the TCR beta CDR3 regions from RNA transcripts. Initially, a first-round RT-PCR of the TCR CDR3 employed the HTBI primer set. TCRdb used MiXCR to reprocess the multiplex PCR reads, holding one entry per CDR3 protein. The sample includes 350,000 to 500,000 distinct CDR3 sequences, about 13% of them seen just once.

The table lists this clonotype with many counts. This TCR was sampled from a woman between 18 and 29 years old with Graves' hyperthyroidism. The sequencing sample was made of blood. The chain is built from TRBV11-2 and TRBJ1-4, with D unclear. For the CDR3, the DNA is TGTGCCAGCAGCTTAGTAGGCAGACTTAATGAAAAACTGTTTTTT. Its translation: CASSLVGRLNEKLFF.